The next 8 T cell receptor beta chains were all read from a single sample in a study of shared T cell receptors in the human thymus listed by TCRdb under 2021. Receptor libraries were prepared by the immunoSEQ multiplex PCR assay. The immuneACCESS repertoire file appears here via TCRdb, limited to in-frame rearrangements. These files lack a portion of the clones; in checked studies, under half of the deficit traces to unresolved V genes, and the cause of the others is not known. The sample table shows 720,000 or so clones, and approximately 85% are seen once. The biggest ten clones account for around 0.01% of the sample. The sample also formed part of further work on human thymus T cells.

The sequenced sample consisted of thymocytes. All receptors come from a girl less than two years old with a congenital heart defect. Donor details come from another sample of the same person, matched by shared clones.

This sequence joins TRBV28 and TRBJ1-2; 9 nucleotides agree with TRBD1. This CDR3 is built from 17 residues. The V gene end was trimmed by 3 bases and the J gene end by 0 bases; junction bases not matched to a gene: 8. Germline CDR1 reads MDHEN; CDR2 reads SYDVKM. DNA for the CDR3: TGTGCCAGCAGTTTCTACGGACAGGGGCTATCTAACTATGGCTACACCTTC. Translation: CASSFYGQGLSNYGYTF.

This clone was picked up one time. V gene TRBV28 combines with J gene TRBJ1-6, with D unresolved. There are 19 residues in the CDR3. V was pared by 6 bases and J by 0 bases, with 21 bases between. The germline gives CDR1 MDHEN, CDR2 SYDVKM. The CDR3 spells CASRDQSDRGYSYNSPLHF. The CDR3 region has the DNA TGTGCCAGCAGAGACCAATCGGATCGGGGATACTCCTATAATTCACCCCTCCACTTT.

The genes are TRBV5-6 and TRBJ2-2; 10 nucleotides line up with TRBD1. The V gene's germline CDR1 is SGHDT and CDR2 YYEEEE. The CDR3 totals 16 residues. V shed 0 bases and J 2 bases; nucleotides not matched to a gene: 1. CDR3 loop: CASSLGQGANTGELFF. The CDR3 DNA is TGTGCCAGCAGCTTGGGACAGGGGGCCAACACCGGGGAGCTGTTTTTT. Full variable domain (remainder filled in from reference TRBV5-6 and TRBJ2-2): DAGVTQSPTHLIKTRGQQVTLRCSPKSGHDTVSWYQQALGQGPQFIFQYYEEEERQRGNFPDRFSGHQFPNYSSELNVNALLLGDSALYLCASSLGQGANTGELFFGEGSRLTVL.

CDR3: CASMACYSSYNEQFF. CDR3 nucleotide sequence: TGTGCCAGCATGGCTTGTTATTCTTCCTACAATGAGCAGTTCTTC. The chain employs TRBV2 and TRBJ2-1; unclear D gene. V lost 7 bases, J lost 1 base, and 14 bases lay in between. Germline V gene sequence: CDR1 SNHLY, CDR2 FYNNEI. The CDR3 length is 15 residues.

This chain uses TRBV6-5 with TRBJ1-1, with D possibly TRBD1 on 5 matching bases. V was trimmed by 0 bases and J by 11 bases, leaving 22 bases between them. Germline loops: CDR1 MNHEY, CDR2 SVGAGI. This CDR3 is 16 amino acids long. The CDR3 nucleotides are TGTGCCAGCAGTTACTCCCCGAAGGACACCTCCGTAGGGGCTTTCTTT. Protein product: CASSYSPKDTSVGAFF.

The CDR3 loop is CASSQDMRLLYNEQFF. DNA of the CDR3: TGCGCCAGCAGCCAAGATATGAGACTTCTCTACAATGAGCAGTTCTTC. The V and J genes are TRBV4-1 and TRBJ2-1; unclear D gene. Trimming removed 0 bases from V and 3 bases from J, with 12 bases in between. The germline gives CDR1 MGHRA, CDR2 YSYEKL. This CDR3 contains 16 residues.

Remarks on this clone: A junction boundary mismatches the germline segment, possibly from a read error. J is TRBJ1-2 and V is TRBV9, with 10 bases lining up with TRBD1. The CDR3 extends over 13 amino acids. From germline, CDR1 is SGDLS and CDR2 YYNGEE. In nucleotides, the CDR3 is TGTGCCAGCAGCGGGGGGGACAGGGGAGGCTGCACCTTC. Translating gives CASSGGDRGGCTF. The entire variable domain, with the rest obtained from reference TRBV9 and TRBJ1-2, is as follows: DSGVTQTPKHLITATGQRVTLRCSPRSGDLSVYWYQQSLDQGLQFLIQYYNGEERAKGNILERFSAQQFPDLHSELNLSSLELGDSALYFCASSGGDRGGCTFGSGTRLTVV.

The chain combines TRBV9 with TRBJ2-7, with TRBD2 as a possible D gene (6 bases). The germline V gene has CDR1 SGDLS and CDR2 YYNGEE. V lost 0 bases to trimming and J lost 4 bases, with 11 bases between them. CDR3 length: 14 residues. The CDR3 protein is CASSVGRDLYEQYF. DNA for the CDR3: TGTGCCAGCAGCGTAGGGAGGGATTTATACGAGCAGTACTTC.